The 14 T cell receptor beta chains given below trace back to one sample, sequenced in a study of regulatory T cells in long-lasting Graves disease. The time point here: persistent/refractory GD, antithyroid drugs over 5 years with positive TRAb. There was RNA extracted from PBMCs, and the TCR library was made from it. iRepertoire HTBI primers and Arm-PCR of CDR3 regions built TCR beta libraries. TCRdb re-called the multiplex PCR reads with MiXCR, one entry per CDR3 protein. The sample records under 500,000 distinct CDR3 sequences, 20% being singletons. Here the sequenced sample was peripheral blood mononuclear cells (PBMCs), taken when the disease was refractory, from a patient treated with antithyroid drugs. Receptors were obtained from a female donor with Graves disease.

This clonotype was seen only a few times. The chain couples TRBV2 to TRBJ2-7, with D hard to call. V was trimmed by 6 bases and J by 2 bases, leaving 11 bases between them. The CDR3 contains 13 residues. Germline lookup yields CDR1 SNHLY and CDR2 FYNNEI. The CDR3 DNA follows: TGTGCCAGCAGACAGAGTGGGCCCTACGAGCAGTACTTC. Encoded protein: CASRQSGPYEQYF.

This clonotype was counted many times. The chain combines TRBV20-1 with TRBJ1-4; no clear D gene. Trimming took off 6 bases at V and 3 bases at J, with 11 bases between the two ends. The germline V gene has CDR1 DFQATT and CDR2 SNEGSKA (reference sequence). The CDR3 contains 13 residues. In nucleotides, the CDR3 is TGCAGTGCACGTCCGGGTCCTAATGAAAAACTGTTTTTT. Protein sequence: CSARPGPNEKLFF.

This clonotype was found many times. This chain uses TRBV2 with TRBJ2-2; D is unresolved. The length of the CDR3 is 14 residues. Germline-derived CDR1 and CDR2 are SNHLY and FYNNEI. Trimming shortened V by 1 base and J by 4 bases, and 7 bases separated the two germline ends. The CDR3 coding sequence is TGTGCCAGCAGTGAAGATAGGCCCACCGGGGAGCTGTTTTTT. Translated: CASSEDRPTGELFF.

This clonotype has more than one count but fewer than ten. The chain recombines TRBV12-3 or TRBV12-4 with TRBJ2-5; D gene ambiguous. V gave up 5 bases and J gave up 0 bases, with 13 bases separating them. The CDR3 runs 15 residues. CDR3 loop: CASSPRNSYQETQYF. The CDR3 DNA is TGTGCCAGCAGTCCACGAAACAGTTACCAAGAGACCCAGTACTTC.

This clonotype has a count of ten or more. The chain recombines TRBV6-2 or TRBV6-3 with TRBJ1-1, with 8 bases aligning to TRBD1. CDR1 and CDR2 from the germline V gene are MNHEY and SVGEGT. V was pared by 0 bases and J by 6 bases, with 3 bases of the junction left unmatched. CDR3 length equals 14 residues. CDR3: CASSYSGQGAEAFF. The DNA of the CDR3 is TGTGCCAGCAGTTACTCCGGACAGGGCGCTGAAGCTTTCTTT.

Note on this clonotype: Given a much more abundant clone one base away, this may be a read error. V gene TRBV28 combines with J gene TRBJ1-2, with 8 bases identical to TRBD1. The CDR3 loop spans 12 amino acids. The germline gives CDR1 MDHEN, CDR2 SYDVKM. CDR3 bases: TGTGCCAGCGGGACAGGAATTCATGGCTACATCTTC. It specifies CASGTGIHGYIF.

V is TRBV4-1 and J is TRBJ1-6; TRBD1 agrees at 7 bases. This CDR3 region has 17 residues. The V and J ends lost 1 base and 7 bases, in that order; junction bases with no gene match: 10. CDR1 is MGHRA and CDR2 is YSYEKL in the germline V gene. The CDR3 DNA follows: TGCGCCAGCAGCCAAGGCCCGACAGGGTGGGGAAATTCACCCCTCCACTTT. Translated, it gives CASSQGPTGWGNSPLHF.

This clonotype has only a few counts. The chain recombines TRBV30 with TRBJ2-7, with 7 bases that match TRBD2. Germline V gene lookup returns CDR1 GTSNPN and CDR2 SVGIG (reference sequence). This CDR3 comprises 14 residues. Germline trimming cut 3 bases from V and 7 bases from J; bases unmatched to any gene: 12. Written as DNA, the CDR3 is TGTGCCTGGAGAGGCGGGAGTGGTTTGGGGGAGCAGTACTTC. Protein product: CAWRGGSGLGEQYF.

This clonotype was seen ten or more times. The chain carries TRBV7-9 and TRBJ2-7; D may match TRBD1 or TRBD2 (5 bases each). The V end was cut by 2 bases, the J end by 7 bases, with 18 bases between. The CDR3 spans 15 residues. The germline V gene encodes CDR1 SEHNR and CDR2 FQNEAQ (reference sequence). The CDR3 reads CASSLTGTRPGEQYF. DNA of the CDR3: TGTGCCAGCAGCTTAACGGGGACGCGTCCGGGAGAGCAGTACTTC.

The V call is TRBV20-1, the J call TRBJ1-2; D ambiguous. Per the germline V gene, CDR1 is DFQATT and CDR2 is SNEGSKA (reference sequence). CDR3 length equals 13 residues. V was pared by 0 bases and J by 7 bases, with 12 bases between. Written as DNA, the CDR3 is TGCAGTGCTAGAGAGCCTGACATGGGTGGCTACACCTTC. Its translation: CSAREPDMGGYTF.

This clonotype has a handful of counts. The genes are TRBV3-1 and TRBJ2-7, with 12 bases that match TRBD2. The ends lost 3 bases at V and 6 bases at J; junction bases unmatched: 3. Germline V gene lookup returns CDR1 LGHDT and CDR2 YNNKEL (reference sequence). CDR3 length equals 14 residues. The CDR3 region has the DNA TGTGCCAGCAGCCAGACTAGCGGGGGTACCGAGCAGTACTTC. It specifies CASSQTSGGTEQYF.

The chain uses TRBV6-1 and TRBJ1-1; D might be TRBD1 (5 bases). This CDR3 region has 11 residues. Germline assignment: CDR1 MNHNS and CDR2 SASEGT. Trimming shortened V by 8 bases and J by 6 bases, and 10 bases separated the two germline ends. The CDR3 DNA reads TGTGCCAGCGTCCTGGGACCTGAAGCTTTCTTT. Its protein is CASVLGPEAFF.

This clonotype was observed a handful of times. J is TRBJ1-3 and V is TRBV20-1, with D unclear. Looked up from germline, CDR1 is DFQATT and CDR2 is SNEGSKA (reference sequence). This CDR3 spans 12 amino acids. The CDR3 bases are TGCAGCGCACTCGGGTCTGGAAACACCATATATTTT. Its protein is CSALGSGNTIYF.

The genes are TRBV6-2 or TRBV6-3 and TRBJ1-1, with D possibly TRBD1 on 5 matching bases. CDR3 size: 14 residues. V gave up 6 bases and J gave up 4 bases, with 15 bases separating them. CDR1 and CDR2 (germline): MNHEY, SVGEGT. CDR3 DNA: TGTGCCAGCAGGGGGGTCCCTGGAGGCACTGAAGCTTTCTTT. This codes for CASRGVPGGTEAFF.